This record concerns one T cell receptor beta chain sequence. Profiled with immunoSEQ multiplex PCR; TCRdb holds only in-frame clones, not every one. Of about 70,000 clones listed, about 80% are singletons. The data were taken from a study of control samples from healthy donors and cancer patients. Looked up from germline, CDR1 is LGHNT and CDR2 is FRNRAP. The CDR3 spans 14 residues. The V gene lost 2 bases and the J gene lost 0 bases, with 5 bases spanning the gap. Sequenced material: blood. The sequence was collected from a man aged 50 or older in good health. The chain employs TRBV12-5 and TRBJ2-1; D remains unclear. The CDR3 here is CASGLTTSYNEQFF. For the CDR3, the DNA is TGTGCTAGTGGTTTGACAACCTCCTACAATGAGCAGTTCTTC.